These 17 T cell receptor beta chains were sequenced from one sample in a study of CD8+ T cells in alopecia areata. Treatment specified: oral pan-JAK inhibitor, 5-10 mg twice daily. Sequencing templates came from extracted RNA that was reverse transcribed into cDNA. TCRdb keeps only in-frame clones here, not all; method: immunoSEQ multiplex PCR. The sample comprises some 210,000 clones, more than 55% of which are singletons, and over 1% rests with the top ten. Sequences were derived from CD4+ T cells sorted from blood, sampled at week 44, from a patient treated with tofacitinib. The source of these receptors is a human donor with alopecia areata.

This chain links TRBV7-2 with TRBJ1-4; D remains unclear. Between the trimmed V and J ends, which lost 2 bases and 8 bases, there was a span of 9 bases. The V gene's germline CDR1 is SGHTA and CDR2 FQGNSA. CDR3 length: 13 amino acids. CDR3 coding DNA: TGTGCCAGCAGCTTATTCGGTGGCGAAAAACTGTTTTTT. This encodes CASSLFGGEKLFF.

CDR3 bases: TGTGCCAGCGGAAAAGACAGGAAAGTAACGCAGTACTTC. As protein: CASGKDRKVTQYF. The chain is built from TRBV27 and TRBJ2-7; D is possibly TRBD1 (6 bases). The CDR3 is made up of 13 amino acids. From germline, CDR1 is MNHEY and CDR2 SMNVEV (reference sequence). V dropped 8 bases and J dropped 9 bases, with 20 bases sitting between them.

This clone has more than one count but fewer than ten. The chain is built from TRBV10-3 and TRBJ2-6, with D tentatively TRBD1 or TRBD2 (5 bases each). Germline V gives CDR1 ENHRY, CDR2 SYGVKD. CDR3 size: 14 residues. Trimming took off 2 bases at V and 9 bases at J, with 11 bases between the two ends. The CDR3 protein is CAISERDPRNVLTF. The CDR3 DNA reads as TGTGCCATCAGTGAGAGGGACCCACGCAACGTCCTGACTTTC.

The V gene is TRBV5-1, the J gene TRBJ2-4; D assignment may be TRBD1 or TRBD2 (5 bases each). Germline V gene lookup returns CDR1 SGHRS and CDR2 YFSETQ. The CDR3 sequence is 15 residues long. The V and J ends lost 0 bases and 8 bases respectively, with 15 bases between them. The CDR3 DNA reads TGCGCCAGCAGCTTGGATCGGGGCCGCGTAGACATTCAGTACTTC. The encoded protein is CASSLDRGRVDIQYF.

Only one count was recorded for this clone. For the CDR3, the DNA is TGCAGCGTTTATACAGACCTTAGCTATGGCTACACCTTC. Amino acid sequence: CSVYTDLSYGYTF. The genes are TRBV29-1 and TRBJ1-2; D is uncertain. CDR1 and CDR2 from the germline V gene are SQVTM and ANQGSEA. This CDR3 spans 13 amino acids. Trimming shortened V by 5 bases and J by 4 bases, and 14 bases separated the two germline ends.

The chain is built from TRBV27 and TRBJ2-7; perhaps TRBD2 as D (5 bases). The V gene's germline CDR1 is MNHEY and CDR2 SMNVEV (reference sequence). The ends were cut back, 8 bases at V and 0 bases at J, with 20 bases in the middle. The CDR3 sequence is 16 residues long. The CDR3 DNA reads as TGTGCCAGCCGGCGGGTAGGCGGTCTTTCCTCCTACGAGCAGTACTTC. Encoded protein: CASRRVGGLSSYEQYF.

This clone showed up just once. The chain joins TRBV5-1 to TRBJ1-6; no clear D gene. Trimming pared 3 bases from V and 8 bases from J, leaving 9 bases between. CDR3 length: 13 residues. CDR1 and CDR2 from the germline V gene are SGHRS and YFSETQ. This chain's CDR3 is CASSSERDSPLHF. The DNA of the CDR3 is TGCGCCAGCAGCTCCGAAAGAGATTCACCCCTCCACTTT.

The J gene is TRBJ2-3, the V gene TRBV7-2; TRBD2 matches 12 bases. The V gene end was trimmed by 3 bases and the J gene end by 1 base; junction bases not matched to a gene: 2. The CDR3 is made up of 16 amino acids. The germline CDR1 and CDR2 sequences are SGHTA and FQGNSA. The CDR3 DNA reads TGTGCCAGCAGCTTTCGACTAGCGGGGGGCACAGATACGCAGTATTTT. Its protein is CASSFRLAGGTDTQYF.

This clone was seen only once. The chain uses TRBV29-1 and TRBJ1-1; tentatively, D is TRBD1 (6 bases). Germline V CDR1 and CDR2: SQVTM, ANQGSEA. There are 13 residues in the CDR3. Trimming removed 6 bases at V and 1 base at J, with 12 bases between. The chain's CDR3 is CSVRGTQNTEAFF. Written as DNA, the CDR3 is TGCAGCGTCAGGGGCACACAGAACACTGAAGCTTTCTTT.

This clone was detected a few times. The V gene is TRBV30, the J gene TRBJ2-1; TRBD1 matches 8 bases. The length of the CDR3 is 15 residues. The trim removed 3 bases at V and 5 bases at J, leaving 9 bases unmatched. Germline values: CDR1 GTSNPN, CDR2 SVGIG (reference sequence). The CDR3 DNA reads as TGTGCCTGGAGCCGAGTGACAGGGGTAAACAATGAGCAGTTCTTC. It codes for CAWSRVTGVNNEQFF.

The chain has TRBV27 and TRBJ2-7; D remains ambiguous. Germline CDR1 reads MNHEY; CDR2 reads SMNVEV (reference sequence). The CDR3 sequence is 15 residues long. With 3 bases removed from V and 3 bases from J, the gap between germline ends came to 15 bases. CDR3 residues: CASSFIGQDGYEQYF. The CDR3 DNA follows: TGTGCCAGCAGTTTTATTGGGCAAGACGGCTACGAGCAGTACTTC.

CDR3 residues: CASSSGQSYEQYF. The CDR3 DNA follows: TGTGCCAGCAGTTCCGGACAGAGCTACGAGCAGTACTTC. The J gene is TRBJ2-7, the V gene TRBV28; tentative D call: TRBD1 (6 bases). This CDR3 comprises 13 residues. V lost 4 bases and J lost 3, with 10 bases in between. Per the germline V gene, CDR1 is MDHEN and CDR2 is SYDVKM.

The rearrangement links TRBV7-8 to TRBJ2-6; TRBD1 aligns across 8 bases. The trim removed 4 bases at V and 2 bases at J, leaving 1 base unmatched. The CDR3 runs to 15 residues. Germline CDR1 and CDR2: SGHVS and FQNEAQ. The CDR3 DNA reads TGTGCCAGCAGCTCACAGGGGGCTGGGGCCAACGTCCTGACTTTC. It is translated as CASSSQGAGANVLTF.

This chain connects TRBV29-1 to TRBJ1-1, with TRBD1 matching over 7 bases. From germline, CDR1 is SQVTM and CDR2 ANQGSEA. The CDR3 contains 12 residues. With 4 bases clipped from V and 10 bases from J, the junction kept 9 bases outside the gene matches. This chain's CDR3 is CSVVGQAVPAFF. The DNA for the CDR3 is TGCAGCGTTGTAGGACAGGCGGTTCCAGCTTTCTTT.

The V call is TRBV29-1, the J call TRBJ1-2; perhaps TRBD1 as D (6 bases). Trimming removed 2 bases at V and 4 bases at J, with 11 bases between. This CDR3 region has 13 residues. Per the germline V gene, CDR1 is SQVTM and CDR2 is ANQGSEA. This CDR3 reads CSVEPTGTYGYTF. The CDR3 DNA reads TGCAGCGTTGAACCGACAGGTACCTATGGCTACACCTTC.

V is TRBV5-1 and J is TRBJ2-1, with 7 bases identical to TRBD1. Germline-derived CDR1 and CDR2 are SGHRS and YFSETQ. The CDR3 runs 15 residues. The V segment lost 4 bases and the J segment 4 bases; nucleotides outside the gene matches: 8. CDR3 sequence: CASSTAGTEYNEQFF. The CDR3 DNA reads as TGCGCCAGCAGCACAGCCGGGACAGAGTACAATGAGCAGTTCTTC.

In its sample, this clone was seen a few times. The chain carries TRBV30 and TRBJ1-2; 9 nucleotides agree with TRBD1. The length of the CDR3 is 15 residues. Germline CDR1 reads GTSNPN; CDR2 reads SVGIG (reference sequence). Trimming cost V 3 bases and J 3 bases; bases outside gene matches: 8. CDR3 in amino acids: CAWSSGQGRDYGYTF. The CDR3 DNA is TGTGCCTGGAGCTCGGGACAGGGTCGGGACTATGGCTACACCTTC.